What follows describes a single T cell receptor beta chain. TCRdb's copy holds only in-frame clones and misses some; the assay was immunoSEQ multiplex PCR. Seen here are around 320,000 clones, roughly 90% observed once, and the top ten hold approximately 4.1%. These data come from a study of blood T cell repertoires in COVID-19. Study at large: Sources were T cells, B-cell-depleted T cells, or PBMCs; the material itself was cDNA or gDNA.

CDR1 is SQVTM, CDR2 ANQGSEA, per germline. V lost 2 bases and J lost 6; bases outside the gene matches: 2. CDR3 size: 13 residues. The V call is TRBV29-1, the J call TRBJ1-5; 9 positions agree with TRBD1. The clonotype was recovered from a woman between 25 and 40 years old who had been exposed to COVID-19. Sequenced: PBMCs or T cells enriched from blood (not recorded which). CDR3: CSVETGGGQPQHF. CDR3 coding DNA: TGCAGCGTTGAAACAGGGGGCGGTCAGCCCCAGCATTTT.